Presented here are 11 T cell receptor beta chains from one specimen sequenced in a study of cytomegalovirus exposure and HLA in healthy donors. PCR employed 60 Vbeta and 13 Jbeta primers. Produced via immunoSEQ multiplex PCR; TCRdb's table is partial and in-frame only. The table has about 180,000 clones, about 80% seen once. The sample consisted of PBMCs. Receptor source: a woman in her fifties or sixties in good health and CMV-seropositive.

The table lists this clone with a count of one. CDR3 in amino acids: CASSLGQGVGNQPQHF. Written as DNA, the CDR3 is TGTGCCAGCAGTTTGGGGCAGGGTGTCGGCAATCAGCCCCAGCATTTT. The chain has TRBV28 and TRBJ1-5; tentatively, D is TRBD1 (5 bases). The V end was cut by 3 bases, the J end by 2 bases, with 14 bases between. Germline V gene data show CDR1 as MDHEN and CDR2 as SYDVKM. The length of the CDR3 is 16 residues.

The rearrangement uses TRBV28 and TRBJ1-4; 7 positions match TRBD1. V shed 8 bases, J shed 7 bases, and the junction held 7 bases outside the gene matches. This CDR3 region has 13 residues. The germline CDR1 and CDR2 sequences are MDHEN and SYDVKM. The CDR3 DNA is TGTGCCAGCGGTTCGAACAGGGGTGAAAAACTGTTTTTT. Its protein is CASGSNRGEKLFF.

The rearrangement uses TRBV5-1 and TRBJ2-3; 8 positions agree with TRBD1. There are 15 residues in the CDR3. V gave up 4 bases and J gave up 2 bases; unmatched junction bases: 6. Germline CDR1 and CDR2: SGHRS and YFSETQ. The CDR3 here is CASSMGDRNTDTQYF. Here the CDR3 DNA reads TGCGCCAGCAGCATGGGGGACAGGAACACAGATACGCAGTATTTT.

The rearrangement links TRBV11-2 to TRBJ1-4; 10 positions agree with TRBD1. The CDR3 covers 17 residues. Germline V lookup: CDR1 SGHAT, CDR2 FQNNGV. The ends lost 5 bases at V and 5 bases at J; junction bases unmatched: 11. CDR3 residues: CASSPDTWTGGNEKLFF. CDR3 in DNA: TGTGCCAGCAGCCCTGACACGTGGACAGGGGGAAATGAAAAACTGTTTTTT.

This clone has more than one count but fewer than ten. Distinct nucleotide sequences in the sample also encode this CDR3. The CDR3 spells CASSSGQIYGYTF. The CDR3 DNA sequence: TGCGCCAGCAGCTCTGGACAGATCTATGGCTACACCTTC. The J gene is TRBJ1-2, the V gene TRBV5-1; tentatively, D is TRBD1 (6 bases). V was cut by 3 bases and J by 4 bases, with 10 bases left in between. Germline V gives CDR1 SGHRS, CDR2 YFSETQ. The CDR3 covers 13 residues.

For this clone: The junction departs from germline at one end; a sequencing error may be responsible. The V and J genes are TRBV7-7 and TRBJ2-5, with D possibly matching TRBD2 (6 bases). Germline loops: CDR1 SSHAT, CDR2 FNYEAQ (reference sequence). The CDR3 length is 13 residues. The CDR3: CASSRGVGETQYF. The CDR3 DNA is TGTGCTAGCAGCCGCGGGGTCGGAGAGACCCAGTACTTC.

The chain carries TRBV11-3 and TRBJ2-7; TRBD1 matches 12 bases. The CDR3 runs 15 residues. J was trimmed by 5 bases and V by 1 base; bases with no gene match: 3. In germline, CDR1 is SGHNT, CDR2 YENEEA. The CDR3 loop reads CASSLGGDRGHEQYF. CDR3 in DNA: TGTGCCAGCAGCTTAGGCGGGGACAGGGGGCACGAGCAGTACTTC.

The chain employs TRBV30 and TRBJ1-4; 10 bases are shared with TRBD1. Germline CDR1 GTSNPN, CDR2 SVGIG (reference sequence). This CDR3 has 15 amino acids. J lost 10 bases, V lost 2 bases, and 10 bases had no gene match. CDR3 sequence: CAWSRTGQGMSKLFF. For the CDR3, the DNA is TGTGCCTGGAGTCGTACGGGACAGGGGATGTCAAAACTGTTTTTT.

The rearrangement joins TRBV13 to TRBJ2-5; D is undetermined. Germline CDR1 reads PRHDT; CDR2 reads FYEKMQ (reference sequence). V lost 7 bases and J 2 bases, leaving 11 bases between the germline ends. The CDR3 runs 13 residues. CDR3 region: CASNLRIQETQYF. Written as DNA, the CDR3 is TGTGCCAGCAACCTCAGAATACAAGAGACCCAGTACTTC.

The chain combines TRBV7-2 with TRBJ2-4; TRBD2 is a possible D gene (5 bases). CDR1 SGHTA and CDR2 FQGNSA come from the germline V gene. V gave up 3 bases and J gave up 0 bases, with 18 bases separating them. The CDR3 loop spans 18 amino acids. The chain's CDR3 is CASSFAQRGPVAKNIQYF. The DNA for the CDR3 is TGTGCCAGCAGCTTTGCTCAGCGCGGGCCAGTAGCCAAAAACATTCAGTACTTC.

The chain uses TRBV6-6 and TRBJ2-2; 9 bases fit TRBD2. The germline CDR1 and CDR2 sequences are MNHNY and SVGAGI (reference sequence). With V trimmed by 6 bases and J by 6 bases, 5 bases remained unmatched. The CDR3 is 14 amino acids. The CDR3 here is CASRHSGRSGELFF. The CDR3 DNA reads as TGTGCCAGCAGGCATAGCGGGAGATCCGGGGAGCTGTTTTTT.